Each of the 32 T cell receptor beta chains below was sequenced from the same sample in a study of CD8 T cells in ankylosing spondylitis. Each CDR3 protein gets one entry after TCRdb re-called the 5' RACE reads with MiXCR. In the table there are over 110,000 distinct CDR3 sequences, 7% to 10% of which are singletons. The specimen was synovial fluid, either unsorted or a sorted T cell fraction (not recorded which). The receptors originated from a male donor with ankylosing spondylitis.

In its sample, this clonotype was seen many times. The chain recombines TRBV27 with TRBJ1-4; D gene unclear. Germline lookup yields CDR1 MNHEY and CDR2 SMNVEV (reference sequence). Trimming left V 8 bases short and J 5 bases short, with 18 bases between. CDR3 length: 15 amino acids. The CDR3 DNA reads as TGTGCCAGCGGCTTAAGGGCGATAAAAAATGAAAAACTGTTTTTT. Amino acid sequence: CASGLRAIKNEKLFF. The full variable domain, rest sourced from reference TRBV27 and TRBJ1-4, is EAQVTQNPRYLITVTGKKLTVTCSQNMNHEYMSWYRQDPGLGLRQIYYSMNVEVTDKGDVPEGYKVSRKEKRNFPLILESPSPNQTSLYFCASGLRAIKNEKLFFGSGTQLSVL.

This clonotype was detected ten times or more. The V gene is TRBV5-1, the J gene TRBJ2-6; 7 bases align to TRBD1. J lost 1 base, V lost 4 bases, and 11 bases had no gene match. Germline values: CDR1 SGHRS, CDR2 YFSETQ. The CDR3 sequence is 18 residues long. CDR3 sequence reads: CASSLWEGGSSGANVLTF. CDR3 bases: TGCGCCAGCAGCCTTTGGGAAGGGGGCTCTTCTGGGGCCAACGTCCTGACTTTC.

A few counts support this clonotype. This chain connects TRBV4-2 to TRBJ2-2; D call uncertain. Trimming stripped 1 base from V and 8 bases from J, with 11 bases between. Germline loops: CDR1 LGHNA, CDR2 YNFKEQ. CDR3 length equals 14 residues. This CDR3 reads CASSQVVVTGELFF. CDR3 nucleotide sequence: TGTGCCAGCAGCCAAGTTGTGGTAACGGGGGAGCTGTTTTTT.

The table lists this clonotype with a few counts. This chain connects TRBV2 to TRBJ1-2; D possibly corresponds to TRBD1 (6 bases). Per the germline V gene, CDR1 is SNHLY and CDR2 is FYNNEI. Trimming cost V 3 bases and J 4 bases, with 15 bases left between them. There are 15 residues in the CDR3. In nucleotides, the CDR3 is TGTGCCAGCAGTGACTCAGGGGAAAAGGGCTATGGCTACACCTTC. Translated, it gives CASSDSGEKGYGYTF.

This clonotype was observed many times. CDR3 sequence: CASSPRTGGLNSPLHF. In DNA form, the CDR3 reads TGCGCCAGCAGCCCAAGGACAGGGGGACTTAATTCACCCCTCCACTTT. V gene TRBV5-1 combines with J gene TRBJ1-6; TRBD1 aligns across 10 bases. The trim removed 4 bases at V and 6 bases at J, leaving 7 bases unmatched. Germline V gives CDR1 SGHRS, CDR2 YFSETQ. The CDR3 extends over 16 amino acids.

This clonotype was found a few times. The chain uses TRBV6-2 or TRBV6-3 and TRBJ2-7; weak D call: TRBD1 (6 bases). This CDR3 is 15 amino acids long. The V end lost 0 bases, the J end lost 0 bases, and 9 bases lay between the germline ends. CDR1 and CDR2 (germline): MNHEY, SVGEGT. The DNA for the CDR3 is TGTGCCAGCAGTTACTCTGCGGACAGCTCCTACGAGCAGTACTTC. This gives the protein CASSYSADSSYEQYF.

This chain joins TRBV6-5 and TRBJ1-6; TRBD1 is a possible D gene (5 bases). The CDR3 is 14 residues long. CDR1 and CDR2 (germline): MNHEY, SVGAGI. The V end lost 0 bases, the J end lost 8 bases, and 8 bases lay between the germline ends. Here the CDR3 DNA reads TGTGCCAGCAGTTACTCAGTAGGGGATTCACCCCTCCACTTT. Protein product: CASSYSVGDSPLHF.

V is TRBV5-3 and J is TRBJ2-3; no clear D gene. TRBV5-3 is labeled an ORF, and its function is uncertain. This CDR3 is 14 amino acids long. Trimming left V 8 bases short and J 2 bases short, with 15 bases between. In nucleotides, the CDR3 is TGTGCCAGGGGCCCTGGACCCTTCACAGATACGCAGTATTTT. Translation: CARGPGPFTDTQYF.

The chain combines TRBV6-4 with TRBJ1-1, with TRBD1 matching 7 bases. The CDR3 totals 14 residues. After removal of 8 bases from V and 4 bases from J, the junction contained 10 bases not matched to a gene. Germline V gene data show CDR1 as MRHNA and CDR2 as SNTAGT. The CDR3 region is CASSRGGLGTEAFF. Here the CDR3 DNA reads TGTGCCAGCTCCAGGGGGGGGCTCGGCACTGAAGCTTTCTTT.

The chain recombines TRBV24-1 with TRBJ1-2; D perhaps matches TRBD1 (5 bases). Per germline, CDR1 KGHDR and CDR2 SFDVKD. Trimming pared 0 bases from V and 5 bases from J, leaving 12 bases between. This CDR3 is 15 amino acids long. CDR3 DNA: TGTGCCACCAGTGATTTGTCCGCAGGGTCATATGGCTACACCTTC. Encoded protein: CATSDLSAGSYGYTF.

This clonotype has ten or more counts. V and J are TRBV15 and TRBJ1-3, with D perhaps matching TRBD1 (5 bases). This CDR3 contains 15 residues. V shed 0 bases and J shed 2 bases, with 8 bases lying between them. Germline V gene data show CDR1 as LNHNV and CDR2 as YYDKDF (reference sequence). CDR3 region: CATSRDREAGNTIYF. The CDR3 DNA sequence: TGTGCCACCAGCAGAGACAGGGAGGCTGGAAACACCATATATTTT.

This clonotype was detected many times. The genes are TRBV20-1 and TRBJ2-1, with 11 bases matching TRBD2. CDR3 length: 15 amino acids. V lost 5 bases, J lost 0 bases, and 3 bases stayed unmatched. CDR1 and CDR2 from the germline V gene are DFQATT and SNEGSKA (reference sequence). The CDR3 here is CSAGTSGGSYNEQFF. DNA of the CDR3: TGCAGTGCTGGGACTAGCGGAGGCTCCTACAATGAGCAGTTCTTC.

This clonotype has a count of ten or more. This rearrangement joins TRBV20-1 to TRBJ1-2; D remains unclear. The V and J ends lost 0 bases and 4 bases respectively, with 3 bases between them. The CDR3 consists of 11 residues. Germline CDR1 and CDR2: DFQATT and SNEGSKA (reference sequence). The CDR3 nucleotides read TGCAGTGCTAGAGAAGTCTATGGCTACACCTTC. This codes for CSAREVYGYTF.

This clonotype was found a few times. V is TRBV3-1 and J is TRBJ2-3; D is undetermined. The CDR3 sequence is 18 residues long. Germline V lookup: CDR1 LGHDT, CDR2 YNNKEL (reference sequence). The V gene lost 3 bases and the J gene lost 0 bases, with 19 bases spanning the gap. The CDR3 spells CASSQRISGTASTDTQYF. Written as DNA, the CDR3 is TGTGCCAGCAGCCAGCGGATCTCAGGAACAGCTAGCACAGATACGCAGTATTTT.

In this sample, this clonotype turned up many times. The genes are TRBV7-9 and TRBJ1-5; TRBD1 agrees at 8 bases. Trimming at V came to 4 bases and at J to 11 bases, leaving 7 bases not matched to a gene. This CDR3 has 13 amino acids. CDR1 and CDR2 from the germline V gene are SEHNR and FQNEAQ (reference sequence). The DNA of the CDR3 is TGTGCCAGCAGCTCTCCGGGACAGGTGGCCCAGCATTTT. Translated: CASSSPGQVAQHF.

This rearrangement joins TRBV20-1 to TRBJ1-2; possibly TRBD1 for D (6 bases). Germline V gene sequence: CDR1 DFQATT, CDR2 SNEGSKA (reference sequence). There are 14 residues in the CDR3. Trimming took 6 bases from V and 6 from J, leaving 20 bases between them. CDR3 protein: CSASYRGGFDGYTF. The CDR3 DNA reads as TGCAGTGCCAGCTACAGAGGGGGGTTTGATGGCTACACCTTC.

This clonotype was seen a few times. The chain is built from TRBV12-3 or TRBV12-4 and TRBJ1-6; D may be TRBD1 (5 bases). The CDR3 has 13 residues. V dropped 3 bases and J dropped 7 bases, with 7 bases sitting between them. The CDR3 DNA is TGTGCCAGCAGTTTCCGACAGAATTCACCCCTCCACTTT. This gives the protein CASSFRQNSPLHF.

This clonotype was counted only a few times. V usage is TRBV4-1 and J usage is TRBJ1-1, with 7 bases fitting TRBD1. The junction had 6 bases not matched to a gene; V was cut back by 1 base and J by 4 bases. Germline V gene sequence: CDR1 MGHRA, CDR2 YSYEKL. This CDR3 contains 15 residues. The CDR3 nucleotides are TGCGCCAGCAGCCAAGGGCACAGGGGAGGCACTGAAGCTTTCTTT. This sequence encodes CASSQGHRGGTEAFF.

The rearrangement joins TRBV7-8 to TRBJ1-2; D not resolved. In germline, CDR1 is SGHVS, CDR2 FQNEAQ. The CDR3 extends over 13 amino acids. Trimming cost V 6 bases and J 8 bases, with 16 bases left between them. The CDR3 here is CASRPDMGGGYTF. The CDR3 coding sequence is TGTGCCAGCAGGCCAGACATGGGAGGGGGCTACACCTTC.

Concerning this clonotype: A much larger clone is a single base away; this may be a read error. The chain joins TRBV27 to TRBJ2-7; 9 positions match TRBD1. This CDR3 is built from 14 residues. Germline loops: CDR1 MNHEY, CDR2 SMNVEV (reference sequence). CDR3 amino acids: CDSITGTGSYEQYF. CDR3 coding DNA: TGTGACAGCATTACCGGGACAGGGAGTTACGAGCAGTACTTC.

The rearrangement uses TRBV20-1 and TRBJ2-7; D uncertain. This CDR3 spans 14 amino acids. Trimming shortened V by 2 bases and J by 3 bases, and 14 bases separated the two germline ends. Germline-derived CDR1 and CDR2 are DFQATT and SNEGSKA (reference sequence). In DNA form, the CDR3 reads TGCAGTGCTAGACCCCTAGGCAGCCTCTACGAGCAGTACTTC. Protein sequence: CSARPLGSLYEQYF.

This clonotype was seen many times. This chain uses TRBV20-1 with TRBJ2-3, with 8 positions matching TRBD2. Germline CDR1 and CDR2: DFQATT and SNEGSKA (reference sequence). The CDR3 extends over 18 amino acids. J was trimmed by 6 bases and V by 4 bases; bases with no gene match: 21. CDR3 sequence (DNA): TGCAGTGCTATTGACCCCTCCCCCTCCGCGGGGGGTGGGGATACGCAGTATTTT. Its protein product is CSAIDPSPSAGGGDTQYF.

This sequence joins TRBV2 and TRBJ2-7; a possible D gene is TRBD1 (6 bases). The CDR3 runs 13 residues. Deletions cut 6 bases from V and 3 bases from J, with 12 bases between. The germline gives CDR1 SNHLY, CDR2 FYNNEI. CDR3 sequence (DNA): TGTGCCAGCAGGGGGACACCTGGCTACGAGCAGTACTTC. It codes for CASRGTPGYEQYF.

This clonotype came up many times. The genes are TRBV29-1 and TRBJ2-3; 11 bases align to TRBD2. Trimming cost V 8 bases and J 2 bases; bases outside gene matches: 9. The CDR3 has 15 residues. CDR1 and CDR2 (germline): SQVTM, ANQGSEA. The CDR3 nucleotides read TGCAGCATGACCGTTAGCGGGAGGGCCACAGATACGCAGTATTTT. Translating it yields CSMTVSGRATDTQYF.

This clonotype has a count of ten or more. The J gene is TRBJ1-6, the V gene TRBV7-8; 9 bases agree with TRBD1. Per germline, CDR1 SGHVS and CDR2 FQNEAQ. There are 15 residues in the CDR3. The junction had 7 bases not matched to a gene; V was cut back by 4 bases and J by 9 bases. The CDR3 loop reads CASSSRTGAGSPLHF. In nucleotides, the CDR3 is TGTGCCAGCAGCTCCCGGACAGGGGCGGGTTCACCCCTCCACTTT.

This clonotype was counted a few times. This chain joins TRBV5-1 and TRBJ1-6; D unclear. The CDR3 is made up of 12 amino acids. V dropped 4 bases and J dropped 7 bases, with 6 bases sitting between them. Germline-derived CDR1 and CDR2 are SGHRS and YFSETQ. CDR3 bases: TGCGCCAGCAGCAACCTCAATTCACCCCTCCACTTT. This translates into CASSNLNSPLHF.

Only a few counts were recorded for this clonotype. The gene calls are TRBV28 and TRBJ1-6; D is uncertain. Germline V gives CDR1 MDHEN, CDR2 SYDVKM. The V and J ends lost 3 bases and 0 bases respectively, with 12 bases between them. This CDR3 contains 17 residues. Here the CDR3 reads CASSFSALSSYNSPLHF. The CDR3 nucleotides read TGTGCCAGCAGTTTCTCGGCGCTGAGCTCCTATAATTCACCCCTCCACTTT.

The V gene is TRBV18, the J gene TRBJ2-3; 7 nucleotides match TRBD1. Germline V gene sequence: CDR1 KGHSH, CDR2 LQKENI. V lost 0 bases, J lost 3 bases, and 6 bases stayed unmatched. The CDR3 totals 16 residues. The CDR3 protein is CASSPPSTGWTDTQYF. The CDR3 DNA reads TGTGCCAGCTCACCACCGTCGACAGGGTGGACAGATACGCAGTATTTT.

This clonotype was seen ten or more times. V usage is TRBV5-1 and J usage is TRBJ2-1; 8 bases fit TRBD1. The ends lost 4 bases at V and 10 bases at J; junction bases unmatched: 10. CDR3 length equals 14 residues. Germline lookup yields CDR1 SGHRS and CDR2 YFSETQ. CDR3 coding DNA: TGCGCCAGCAGCCGACAGGGGCCCGACAGAGAGCAGTTCTTC. This gives the protein CASSRQGPDREQFF.

Only a few counts were recorded for this clonotype. This sequence joins TRBV28 and TRBJ2-7; 8 positions agree with TRBD1. The CDR3 has 13 residues. Trimming removed 7 bases from V and 2 bases from J; junction bases left unmatched: 4. Germline lookup yields CDR1 MDHEN and CDR2 SYDVKM. The CDR3 region is CASTQGAAYEQYF. For the CDR3, the DNA is TGTGCCAGCACCCAGGGGGCTGCCTACGAGCAGTACTTC.

Only a few counts were recorded for this clonotype. The chain combines TRBV9 with TRBJ2-5, with a tentative D call TRBD2 (6 bases). The ends were cut back, 0 bases at V and 4 bases at J, with 7 bases in the middle. Germline V gene sequence: CDR1 SGDLS, CDR2 YYNGEE. The CDR3 is 13 amino acids. The CDR3 region is CASSVGLVETQYF. The CDR3 coding sequence is TGTGCCAGCAGCGTAGGACTAGTAGAGACCCAGTACTTC.

This clonotype was picked up many times. The chain links TRBV5-4 to TRBJ2-5; possible D gene TRBD1, 5 bases. This CDR3 is built from 13 residues. Germline lookup yields CDR1 SGHNT and CDR2 YYREEE (reference sequence). The germline V and J ends were trimmed by 3 bases and 3 bases, with 9 bases remaining between them. The CDR3 sequence: CASSSDTKETQYF. The CDR3 coding sequence is TGTGCCAGCAGCTCGGACACCAAAGAGACCCAGTACTTC.